This T cell receptor beta chain was identified during a study of blood T cell repertoires in COVID-19. In the original analysis: Researchers report that nucleated cell counts were estimated from reference gene primer amplification. Clones were read by immunoSEQ multiplex PCR, and TCRdb kept only the in-frame ones, dropping some. That table supplies the V and J calls and clone size; D and trimming were determined from the DNA. Of hundreds of thousands of clones in the sample, around 88% were seen once. The specimen sequenced was peripheral blood. This sequence originates from a woman aged 45-60 years with COVID-19, enrolled during active disease.

The CDR3 loop is CASSQDYYPTLIRGHTEAFF. CDR3 DNA: TGTGCCAGCAGCCAAGATTATTATCCCACCCTCATAAGGGGGCATACTGAAGCTTTCTTT. V and J are TRBV3-1 (or the pseudogene TRBV3-2) and TRBJ1-1, with 7 bases that match TRBD1. CDR1 is LGHDT and CDR2 is YNNKEL in the germline V gene (reference sequence). There are 20 residues in the CDR3. Trimming took 0 bases from V and 5 from J; bases not matched to a gene: 21.